This T cell receptor beta chain derives from a study of blood T cell repertoires in COVID-19. Study-wide background: The origin of the acute and convalescent COVID-19 samples was the United States, Italy and Spain. T cells, B-cell-depleted T cells, or PBMCs supplied cDNA or gDNA.

Germline values: CDR1 SGHRS, CDR2 YFSETQ. The CDR3 has 14 residues. The junction had 5 bases not matched to a gene; V was cut back by 6 bases and J by 3 bases. Sequencing was performed with immunoSEQ multiplex PCR; in TCRdb, only in-frame clones are kept and a portion is missing. Of fewer than 300,000 clones listed, more than 65% are singletons. The receptor comes from a woman between 18 and 29 years old with acute or convalescent COVID-19. The sequencing input was peripheral blood. The chain has TRBV5-1 and TRBJ2-5, with 10 nucleotides matching TRBD2. This CDR3 reads CASTPLAGEETQYF. In DNA form, the CDR3 reads TGCGCCAGCACTCCTCTAGCGGGAGAAGAGACCCAGTACTTC.